The 25 T cell receptor beta chains below come from one sample, sequenced in a study of T cells in women clearing cervical HPV infection. Repertoires were generated with immunoSEQ multiplex PCR, while TCRdb's copy carries only in-frame clones and drops some. This table lists some 24,000 clones. Input material: blood buffy coat. These receptors originate from a woman between 18 and 70 years old with a cervical HPV16 infection that either progressed to CIN3+ or cleared (not recorded which).

Points on this clone: The missing CDR3 end, 3 residues past where the read stops, is filled in from the germline J gene. The rearrangement links TRBV7-2 to TRBJ2-7, with 8 bases identical to TRBD2. Looked up from germline, CDR1 is SGHTA and CDR2 is FQGNSA. V lost 0 bases to trimming and J lost 4 bases; unmatched junction nucleotides: 5. The CDR3 covers 15 residues. CDR3 bases read: TGTGCCAGCAGCTTAGCCCTTAGCGGGAAATACGAG. It yields the protein CASSLALSGKYE. In full, the CDR3 reads CASSLALSGKYEQYF.

Details on this clone: Read sequence stops 3 residues before the CDR3 end, and the germline J gene provides the missing end. J is TRBJ2-1 and V is TRBV7-2; TRBD1 agrees at 7 bases. The CDR3 has 13 amino acids. Germline lookup yields CDR1 SGHTA and CDR2 FQGNSA. Germline trimming cut 3 bases from V and 6 bases from J; bases unmatched to any gene: 2. CDR3 DNA (partial): TGTGCCAGCAGCTTGGGACAGATCAATGAG. Translating gives CASSLGQINE. The CDR3, in full, reads CASSLGQINEQFF.

On this clone: Germline and junction disagree at one end, which may indicate a read error. The CDR3 end is not reached by the read, which stops 3 residues before it; the germline J gene fills it in. Distinct nucleotide sequences in the sample also encode this CDR3. The chain is built from TRBV2 and TRBJ1-2, with D maybe TRBD1 (6 bases). Germline V lookup: CDR1 SNHLY, CDR2 FYNNEI. The CDR3 is 13 amino acids. The DNA read from the CDR3 is TGTGCCAGCAGTGAAGGGACAGTCTATGGT. This encodes CASSEGTVYG. In full, the CDR3 is CASSEGTVYGYTF.

About this clone: The missing CDR3 end, 3 residues past where the read stops, is filled in from the germline J gene. The V and J genes are TRBV2 and TRBJ2-1, with 7 nucleotides matching TRBD1. Trimming at V came to 6 bases and at J to 4 bases, leaving 3 bases not matched to a gene. The germline V gene encodes CDR1 SNHLY and CDR2 FYNNEI. This CDR3 is 13 amino acids long. The sequenced CDR3 bases are TGTGCCAGCAGCACAGGGGTGTACAATGAG. This codes for CASSTGVYNE. The entire CDR3 sequence reads CASSTGVYNEQFF.

As to this clone: One junction end disagrees with the germline gene, perhaps due to a read error. The read ends 3 residues shy of where the CDR3 ends; the end is completed using the germline J gene. The chain has TRBV7-9 and TRBJ1-2; 9 positions agree with TRBD1. This CDR3 has 15 amino acids. Looked up from germline, CDR1 is SEHNR and CDR2 is FQNEAQ (reference sequence). Here the CDR3 reads CASSVAGQGGYDYTF. The part of the CDR3 DNA that was read is TGTGCCAGCAGCGTAGCGGGACAGGGTGGATACGAC. The complete variable domain, with remaining parts taken from reference TRBV7-9 and TRBJ1-2, reads DTGVSQNPRHKITKRGQNVTFRCDPISEHNRLYWYRQTLGQGPEFLTYFQNEAQLEKSRLLSDRFSAERPKGSFSTLEIQRTEQGDSAMYLCASSVAGQGGYDYTFGSGTRLTVV.

Turning to this clone: The CDR3 end falls 3 residues outside the read, so it is completed with the germline J gene. This chain connects TRBV4-1 to TRBJ1-2, with D perhaps matching TRBD1 (5 bases). Germline loops: CDR1 MGHRA, CDR2 YSYEKL. The V end was cut by 3 bases, the J end by 5 bases, with 13 bases between. CDR3 length equals 14 residues. CDR3 DNA, as far as it was read: TGCGCCAGCAGCCAGCCTGACAGCCATTATGGC. Residues: CASSQPDSHYG. The entire CDR3 sequence reads CASSQPDSHYGYTF.

As for this clone: The sequence runs out 3 residues before the end of the CDR3; the remainder is reconstructed from the germline J gene. V usage is TRBV6-1 and J usage is TRBJ1-1; D possibly corresponds to TRBD1 (5 bases). The germline CDR1 and CDR2 sequences are MNHNS and SASEGT. This CDR3 has 16 residues. V lost 0 bases and J 1 base, leaving 12 bases between the germline ends. CDR3 DNA (partial): TGTGCCAGCAGTGAAGCCCCAGGGTTAAAGAACACTGAA. As protein: CASSEAPGLKNTE. The full CDR3 protein is CASSEAPGLKNTEAFF.

Worth noting for this clone: The read ends 3 residues shy of where the CDR3 ends; the end is completed using the germline J gene. The chain couples TRBV4-1 to TRBJ2-2; D ambiguous. The germline gives CDR1 MGHRA, CDR2 YSYEKL. The CDR3 runs 15 residues. CDR3 bases read: TGCGCCAGCAGCCAGACCCGCGGCGCTAATGAAAAG. This sequence encodes CASSQTRGANEK. The CDR3 reads in full as CASSQTRGANEKLFF.

As concerns this clone: The read gets to within 3 residues of the CDR3 end, and the germline J gene fills in the rest. V and J are TRBV18 and TRBJ2-5; TRBD2 aligns across 10 bases. Germline V lookup: CDR1 KGHSH, CDR2 LQKENI. V lost 2 bases, J lost 5 bases, and 8 bases stayed unmatched. The CDR3 runs to 16 residues. The CDR3 is CASSPTLAGGQETQYF. CDR3 DNA (partial): TGTGCCAGCTCACCAACATTAGCGGGAGGTCAGGAGACC.

Remarks on this clone: The read terminates 3 residues before the CDR3 end, so the remaining end is supplied by the germline J gene. The V gene is TRBV11-2, the J gene TRBJ1-2; 8 bases align to TRBD1. The CDR3 extends over 14 amino acids. Germline V lookup: CDR1 SGHAT, CDR2 FQNNGV. CDR3 amino acids: CASSAKQGEGGYTF. The covered CDR3 bases are TGTGCCAGCAGCGCCAAACAGGGGGAGGGGGGC.

Worth noting for this clone: Coverage ceases 3 residues before the CDR3 finishes, and the germline J gene fills in the end. The rearrangement links TRBV5-1 to TRBJ2-2, with TRBD1 identical over 9 bases. Germline lookup yields CDR1 SGHRS and CDR2 YFSETQ. Trimming took 1 base from V and 6 from J; bases not matched to a gene: 4. The CDR3 is made up of 15 amino acids. Partial CDR3 DNA: TGCGCCAGCAGCTTGATGACAGGGGGTGCCGGGGAG. Translating gives CASSLMTGGAGE. The full CDR3 sequence reads CASSLMTGGAGELFF.

Details on this clone: The read is 3 residues too short to cover the CDR3 end, so that end is filled in from the germline J gene. The rearrangement links TRBV5-1 to TRBJ1-2; 8 nucleotides agree with TRBD1. The germline V gene has CDR1 SGHRS and CDR2 YFSETQ. The CDR3 extends over 16 amino acids. CDR3: CASSLEARGLRGGYTF. Incomplete CDR3 DNA: TGCGCCAGCAGCTTGGAGGCCAGGGGGCTAAGAGGCGGC.

Comments on this clone: The read ends 3 residues shy of where the CDR3 ends; the end is completed using the germline J gene. The chain has TRBV20-1 and TRBJ1-2; 10 bases align to TRBD1. Germline-derived CDR1 and CDR2 are DFQATT and SNEGSKA (reference sequence). The junction had 8 bases not matched to a gene; V was cut back by 7 bases and J by 0 bases. This CDR3 region has 15 residues. The covered CDR3 bases are TGCAGTGGCCTGACAGGGGGCAGAGCTAACTATGGC. Translated: CSGLTGGRANYG. The entire CDR3 protein is CSGLTGGRANYGYTF.

With respect to this clone: Coverage ceases 3 residues before the CDR3 finishes, and the germline J gene fills in the end. The chain couples TRBV23-1 to TRBJ1-1, with 7 bases matching TRBD1. TRBV23-1 belongs to the ORF category, with a function that is uncertain. The CDR3 loop spans 16 amino acids. V lost 2 bases to trimming and J lost 5 bases; unmatched junction nucleotides: 11. The DNA read from the CDR3 is TGCGCCAGCAGTCAAAAAGGGGCCCAGGGGGATACTGAA. It specifies CASSQKGAQGDTE. In full, the CDR3 reads CASSQKGAQGDTEAFF.

Concerning this clone itself: The observed sequence ends 3 residues before the CDR3 terminus, with the missing tail filled in from the germline J gene. This rearrangement joins TRBV5-6 to TRBJ1-2; maybe TRBD1 (6 bases). The CDR3 is made up of 14 amino acids. Trimming removed 4 bases from V and 4 bases from J, with 14 bases in between. Germline V gene sequence: CDR1 SGHDT, CDR2 YYEEEE. The CDR3 protein is CASSITGFFYGYTF. CDR3 bases read: TGTGCCAGCAGCATCACAGGGTTTTTCTATGGC.

A remark on this clone: The CDR3 is cut off 3 residues early in the read; its end comes from the germline J gene. The chain combines TRBV20-1 with TRBJ1-4, with a weak D call TRBD1 (6 bases). Germline loops: CDR1 DFQATT, CDR2 SNEGSKA (reference sequence). The ends were cut back, 7 bases at V and 5 bases at J, with 14 bases in the middle. The CDR3 extends over 13 amino acids. CDR3 amino acids: CSGVLQGNEKLFF. Partial CDR3 DNA: TGCAGTGGGGTCCTTCAGGGGAATGAAAAA.

Concerning this clone: The sequenced fragment ends 3 residues before the CDR3 boundary, so the rest is inferred from the germline J gene. The chain links TRBV18 to TRBJ1-2; the D gene is possibly TRBD1 (6 bases). Germline V lookup: CDR1 KGHSH, CDR2 LQKENI. The CDR3 runs to 13 residues. CDR3 DNA, as far as it was read: TGTGCCAGCTCACTCCAGGGGATCCATGAC. Protein: CASSLQGIHD. The whole CDR3 protein reads CASSLQGIHDYTF.

Note on this clone: The sequence runs out 3 residues before the end of the CDR3; the remainder is reconstructed from the germline J gene. The genes are TRBV29-1 and TRBJ2-3; a weak D match, TRBD1 (5 bases). Germline V gives CDR1 SQVTM, CDR2 ANQGSEA. The CDR3 consists of 12 residues. The CDR3 loop is CSATDPEETQYF. CDR3 DNA, as far as it was read: TGCAGCGCGACAGACCCAGAAGAGACG.

Partial CDR3 DNA: TGCAGCGCCGAGGGACAAACAAGCACAGATACG. Translation: CSAEGQTSTDT. The full CDR3 reads CSAEGQTSTDTQYF. The chain has TRBV29-1 and TRBJ2-3, with D possibly TRBD1 on 6 matching bases. The DNA ends 3 residues before the CDR3 does, and the rest of the CDR3 is filled in from the germline J gene. V lost 7 bases and J 0 bases, leaving 14 bases between the germline ends. Germline V lookup: CDR1 SQVTM, CDR2 ANQGSEA. This CDR3 contains 14 residues.

On this clone itself: The sequence runs out 3 residues before the end of the CDR3; the remainder is reconstructed from the germline J gene. The V call is TRBV5-1, the J call TRBJ1-1; D possibly corresponds to TRBD1 (5 bases). The CDR3 contains 15 residues. The germline V gene encodes CDR1 SGHRS and CDR2 YFSETQ. V was shortened by 3 bases and J by 1 base, with 13 bases between the two germline ends. The part of the CDR3 DNA that was read is TGCGCCAGCAGCTGGGGGGGACTGACGAACACTGAA. This translates into CASSWGGLTNTE. The complete CDR3 sequence is CASSWGGLTNTEAFF.

On this clone itself: The sequenced fragment ends 3 residues before the CDR3 boundary, so the rest is inferred from the germline J gene. V gene TRBV11-2 combines with J gene TRBJ2-7, with TRBD2 matching 12 bases. The CDR3 is 14 residues long. Unmatched junction bases numbered 4, after V lost 4 bases and J lost 6 bases. Germline CDR1 SGHAT, CDR2 FQNNGV. This CDR3 reads CASSSLAGGGEQYF. The sequenced part of the CDR3 DNA is TGTGCCAGCAGCTCACTAGCGGGAGGTGGCGAG.

As regards this clone: The read is 3 residues too short to cover the CDR3 end, so that end is filled in from the germline J gene. This chain links TRBV20-1 with TRBJ1-5; 10 positions match TRBD1. CDR3 length: 15 residues. The trim removed 3 bases at V and 3 bases at J, leaving 5 bases unmatched. Germline lookup yields CDR1 DFQATT and CDR2 SNEGSKA (reference sequence). CDR3 in amino acids: CSARRQGANNQPQHF. Incomplete CDR3 DNA: TGCAGTGCTAGGCGACAGGGGGCCAACAATCAGCCC.

In the case of this clone: Sequencing ends 3 residues short of the CDR3 end; the germline J gene provides the rest. This chain links TRBV5-1 with TRBJ1-4; 10 positions match TRBD1. Per germline, CDR1 SGHRS and CDR2 YFSETQ. J was trimmed by 8 bases and V by 2 bases; bases with no gene match: 6. This CDR3 has 15 amino acids. CDR3 sequence: CASSLGQGGTEKLFF. The CDR3 DNA, read in part, is TGCGCCAGCAGCTTAGGACAGGGGGGAACGGAAAAA.

With regard to this clone: The CDR3 end falls 3 residues outside the read, so it is completed with the germline J gene. The chain links TRBV12-3 or TRBV12-4 to TRBJ2-3; TRBD2 aligns across 7 bases. The CDR3 runs to 14 residues. The V gene end was trimmed by 10 bases and the J gene end by 3 bases; junction bases not matched to a gene: 10. The DNA read from the CDR3 is TGTGCCACACGCAGTTCGGGGGGAACAGATACG. Its translation: CATRSSGGTDT. The CDR3 in its entirety is CATRSSGGTDTQYF.

As regards this clone: The read ends 3 residues before the CDR3 terminus; that terminus is restored from the germline J gene. V and J are TRBV7-9 and TRBJ2-4; D is unclear. Germline CDR1 is SEHNR and CDR2 is FQNEAQ (reference sequence). This CDR3 has 13 residues. CDR3 amino acids: CASSLAVRYGQYF. CDR3 DNA (partial): TGTGCCAGCAGCTTAGCAGTACGCTATGGT.